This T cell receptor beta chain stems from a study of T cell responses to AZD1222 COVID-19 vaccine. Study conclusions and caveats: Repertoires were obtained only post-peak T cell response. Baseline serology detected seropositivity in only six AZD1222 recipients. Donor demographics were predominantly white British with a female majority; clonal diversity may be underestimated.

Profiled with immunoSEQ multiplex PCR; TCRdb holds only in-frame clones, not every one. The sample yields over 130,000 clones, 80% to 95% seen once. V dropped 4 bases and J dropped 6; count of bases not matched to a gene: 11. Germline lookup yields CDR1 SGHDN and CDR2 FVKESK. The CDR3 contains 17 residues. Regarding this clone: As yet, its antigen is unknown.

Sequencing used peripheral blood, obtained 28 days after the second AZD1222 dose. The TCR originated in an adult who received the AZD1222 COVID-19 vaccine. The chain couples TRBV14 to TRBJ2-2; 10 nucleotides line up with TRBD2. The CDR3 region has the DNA TGTGCCAGCAGCCGGGGCGGGCTAGCGGGAGCCCCCGGGGAGCTGTTTTTT. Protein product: CASSRGGLAGAPGELFF.